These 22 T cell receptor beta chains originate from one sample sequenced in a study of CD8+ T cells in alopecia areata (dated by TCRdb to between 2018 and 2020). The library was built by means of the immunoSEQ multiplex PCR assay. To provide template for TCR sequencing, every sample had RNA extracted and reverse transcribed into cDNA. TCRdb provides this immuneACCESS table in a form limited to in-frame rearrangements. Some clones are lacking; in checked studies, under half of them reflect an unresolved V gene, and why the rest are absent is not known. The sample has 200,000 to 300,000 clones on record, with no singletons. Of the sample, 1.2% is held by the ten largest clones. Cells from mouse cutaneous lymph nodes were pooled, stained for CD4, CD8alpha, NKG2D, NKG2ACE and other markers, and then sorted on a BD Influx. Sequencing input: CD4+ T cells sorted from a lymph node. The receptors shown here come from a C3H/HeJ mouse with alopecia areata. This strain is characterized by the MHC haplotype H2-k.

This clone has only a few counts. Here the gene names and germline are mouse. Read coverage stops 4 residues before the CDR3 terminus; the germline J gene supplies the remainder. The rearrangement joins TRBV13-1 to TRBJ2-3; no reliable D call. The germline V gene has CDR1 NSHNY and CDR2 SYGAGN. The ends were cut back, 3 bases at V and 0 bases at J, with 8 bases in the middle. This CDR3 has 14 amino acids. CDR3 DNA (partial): TGTGCCAGCAGTGTTCTGGTTAGTGCAGAA. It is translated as CASSVLVSAE. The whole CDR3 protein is CASSVLVSAETLYF.

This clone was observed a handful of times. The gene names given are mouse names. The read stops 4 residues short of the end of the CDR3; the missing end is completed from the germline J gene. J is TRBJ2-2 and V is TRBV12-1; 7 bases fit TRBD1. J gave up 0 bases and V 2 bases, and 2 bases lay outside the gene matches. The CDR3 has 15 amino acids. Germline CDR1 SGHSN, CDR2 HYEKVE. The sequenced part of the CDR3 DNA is TGTGCCAGCTCTCCGACAGGGTCAAACACCGGG. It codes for CASSPTGSNTG. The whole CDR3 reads CASSPTGSNTGQLYF.

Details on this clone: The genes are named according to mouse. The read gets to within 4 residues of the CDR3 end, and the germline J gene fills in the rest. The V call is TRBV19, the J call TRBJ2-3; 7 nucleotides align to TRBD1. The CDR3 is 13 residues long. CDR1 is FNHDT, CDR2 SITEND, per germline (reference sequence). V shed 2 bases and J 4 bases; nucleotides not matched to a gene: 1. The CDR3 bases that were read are TGTGCCAGCAGTATGGGACAGCCAGAA. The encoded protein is CASSMGQPE. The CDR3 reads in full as CASSMGQPETLYF.

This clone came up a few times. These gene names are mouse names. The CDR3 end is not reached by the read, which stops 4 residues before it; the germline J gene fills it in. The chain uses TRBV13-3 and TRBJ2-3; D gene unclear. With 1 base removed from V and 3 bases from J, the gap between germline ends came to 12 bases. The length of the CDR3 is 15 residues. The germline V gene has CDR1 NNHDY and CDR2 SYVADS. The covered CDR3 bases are TGTGCCAGCAGTGATTTTAGAATGGTGGCAGAA. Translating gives CASSDFRMVAE. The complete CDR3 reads CASSDFRMVAETLYF.

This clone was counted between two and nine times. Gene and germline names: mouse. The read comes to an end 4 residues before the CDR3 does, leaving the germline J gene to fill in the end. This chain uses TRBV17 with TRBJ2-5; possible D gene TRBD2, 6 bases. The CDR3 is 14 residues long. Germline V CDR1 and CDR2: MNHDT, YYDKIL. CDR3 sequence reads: CASSRDLWGDTQYF. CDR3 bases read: TGTGCTAGCAGTAGAGATCTCTGGGGAGAC.

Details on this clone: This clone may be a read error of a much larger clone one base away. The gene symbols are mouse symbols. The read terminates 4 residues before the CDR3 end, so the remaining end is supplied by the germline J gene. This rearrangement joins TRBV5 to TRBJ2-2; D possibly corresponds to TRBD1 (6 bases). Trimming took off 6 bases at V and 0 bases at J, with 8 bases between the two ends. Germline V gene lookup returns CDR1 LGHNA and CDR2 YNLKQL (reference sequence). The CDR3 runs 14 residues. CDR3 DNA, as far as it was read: TGTGCCAGCAGAGGGACAACAAACACCGGG. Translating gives CASRGTTNTG. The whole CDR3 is CASRGTTNTGQLYF.

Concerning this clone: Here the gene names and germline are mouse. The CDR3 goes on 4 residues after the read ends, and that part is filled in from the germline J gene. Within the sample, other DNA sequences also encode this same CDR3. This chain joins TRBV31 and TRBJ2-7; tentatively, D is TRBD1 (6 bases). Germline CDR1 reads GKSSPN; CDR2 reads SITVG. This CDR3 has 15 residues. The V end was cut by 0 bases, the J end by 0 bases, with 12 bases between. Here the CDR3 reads CAWSLGGRSSYEQYF. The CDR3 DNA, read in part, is TGTGCCTGGAGTCTAGGGGGAAGGAGCTCCTAT.

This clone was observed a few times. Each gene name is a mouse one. The DNA read from the CDR3 is TGCACCTGCAGTGCAGATCCCCTGGGGGCT. Translation: CTCSADPLGA. The whole CDR3 protein is CTCSADPLGAEQFF. This chain connects TRBV1 to TRBJ2-1; tentatively, D is TRBD2 (6 bases). The read terminates 4 residues before the CDR3 end, so the remaining end is supplied by the germline J gene. The CDR3 is made up of 14 amino acids. Germline loops: CDR1 NSQYPW, CDR2 LRSPGD (reference sequence). The full variable domain, in which reference TRBV1 and TRBJ2-1 provide the parts outside the CDR3, is VTLLEQNPRWRLVPRGQAVNLRCILKNSQYPWMSWYQQDLQKQLQWLFTLRSPGDKEVKSLPGADYLATRVTDTELRLQVANMSQGRTLYCTCSADPLGAEQFFGPGTRLTVL.

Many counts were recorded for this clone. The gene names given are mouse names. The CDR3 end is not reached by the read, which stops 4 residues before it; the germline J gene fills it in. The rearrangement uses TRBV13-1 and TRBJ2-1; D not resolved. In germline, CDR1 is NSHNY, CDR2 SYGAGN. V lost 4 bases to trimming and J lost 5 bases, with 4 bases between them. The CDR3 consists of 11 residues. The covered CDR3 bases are TGTGCCAGCAGTCAGAATGCT. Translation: CASSQNA. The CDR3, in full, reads CASSQNAEQFF.

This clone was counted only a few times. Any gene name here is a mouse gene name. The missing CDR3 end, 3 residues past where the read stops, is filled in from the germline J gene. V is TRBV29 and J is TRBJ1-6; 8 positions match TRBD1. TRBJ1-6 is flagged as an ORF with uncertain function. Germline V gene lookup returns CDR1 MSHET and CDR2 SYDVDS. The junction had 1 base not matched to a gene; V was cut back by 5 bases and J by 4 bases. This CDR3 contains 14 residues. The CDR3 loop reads CASSNRGYNSPLYF. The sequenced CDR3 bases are TGTGCTAGCAGTAACAGGGGGTATAATTCGCCC.

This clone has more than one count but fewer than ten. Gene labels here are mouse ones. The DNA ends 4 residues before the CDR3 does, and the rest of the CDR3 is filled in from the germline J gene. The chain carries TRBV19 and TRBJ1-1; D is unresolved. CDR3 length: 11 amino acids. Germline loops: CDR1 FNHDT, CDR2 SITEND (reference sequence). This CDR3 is CASSLQSEVFF. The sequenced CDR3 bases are TGTGCCAGCAGTTTACAGTCA. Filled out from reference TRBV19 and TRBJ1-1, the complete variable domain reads GGIITQTPKFLIGQEGQKLTLKCQQNFNHDTMYWYRQDSGKGLRLIYYSITENDLQKGDLSEGYDASREKKSSFSLTVTSAQKNEMAVFLCASSLQSEVFFGKGTRLTVV.

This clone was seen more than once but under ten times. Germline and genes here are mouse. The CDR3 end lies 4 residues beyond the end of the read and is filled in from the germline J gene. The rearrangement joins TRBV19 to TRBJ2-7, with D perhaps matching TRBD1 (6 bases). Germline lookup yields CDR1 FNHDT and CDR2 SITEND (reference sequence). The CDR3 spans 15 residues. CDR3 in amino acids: CASSIPARGGDEQYF. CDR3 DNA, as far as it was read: TGTGCCAGCAGTATACCCGCCAGGGGAGGGGAT.

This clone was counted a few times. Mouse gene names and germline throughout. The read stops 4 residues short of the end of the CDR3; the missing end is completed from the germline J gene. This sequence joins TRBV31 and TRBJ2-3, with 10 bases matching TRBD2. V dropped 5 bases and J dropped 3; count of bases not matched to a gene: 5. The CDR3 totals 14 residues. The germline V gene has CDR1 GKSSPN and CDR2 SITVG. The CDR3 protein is CAWLPGLGAETLYF. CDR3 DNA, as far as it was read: TGTGCCTGGCTACCGGGACTGGGGGCAGAA.

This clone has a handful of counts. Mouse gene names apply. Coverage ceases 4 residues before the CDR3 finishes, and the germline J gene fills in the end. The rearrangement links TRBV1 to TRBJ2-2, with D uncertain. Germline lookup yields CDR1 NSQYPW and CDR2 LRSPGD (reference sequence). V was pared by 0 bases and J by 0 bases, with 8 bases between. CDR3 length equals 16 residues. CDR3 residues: CTCSADPAANTGQLYF. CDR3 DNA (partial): TGCACCTGCAGTGCAGATCCCGCAGCAAACACCGGG.

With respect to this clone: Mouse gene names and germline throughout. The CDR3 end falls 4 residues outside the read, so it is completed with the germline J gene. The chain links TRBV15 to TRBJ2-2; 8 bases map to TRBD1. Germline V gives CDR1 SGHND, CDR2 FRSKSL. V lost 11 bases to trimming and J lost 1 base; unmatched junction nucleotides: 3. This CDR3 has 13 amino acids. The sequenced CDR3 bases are TGTGCCGTCGGGACAGGAAACACCGGG. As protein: CAVGTGNTG. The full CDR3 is CAVGTGNTGQLYF.

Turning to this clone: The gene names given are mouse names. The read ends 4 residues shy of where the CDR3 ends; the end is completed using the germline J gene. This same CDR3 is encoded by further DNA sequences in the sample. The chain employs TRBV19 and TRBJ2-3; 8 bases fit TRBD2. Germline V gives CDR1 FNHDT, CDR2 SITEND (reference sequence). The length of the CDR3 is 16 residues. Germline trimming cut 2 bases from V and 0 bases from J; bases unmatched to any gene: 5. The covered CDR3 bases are TGTGCCAGCAGTATCACTGGGGGCTCTAGTGCAGAA. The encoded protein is CASSITGGSSAE. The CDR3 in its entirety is CASSITGGSSAETLYF. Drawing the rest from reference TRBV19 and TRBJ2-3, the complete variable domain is GGIITQTPKFLIGQEGQKLTLKCQQNFNHDTMYWYRQDSGKGLRLIYYSITENDLQKGDLSEGYDASREKKSSFSLTVTSAQKNEMAVFLCASSITGGSSAETLYFGSGTRLTVL.

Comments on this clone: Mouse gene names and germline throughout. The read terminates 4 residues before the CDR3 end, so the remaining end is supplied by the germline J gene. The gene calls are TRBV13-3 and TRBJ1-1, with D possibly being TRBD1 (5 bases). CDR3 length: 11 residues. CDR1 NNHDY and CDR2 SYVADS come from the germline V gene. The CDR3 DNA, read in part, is TGTGCCAGCAGCCGACAGTCA. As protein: CASSRQS. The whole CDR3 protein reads CASSRQSEVFF.

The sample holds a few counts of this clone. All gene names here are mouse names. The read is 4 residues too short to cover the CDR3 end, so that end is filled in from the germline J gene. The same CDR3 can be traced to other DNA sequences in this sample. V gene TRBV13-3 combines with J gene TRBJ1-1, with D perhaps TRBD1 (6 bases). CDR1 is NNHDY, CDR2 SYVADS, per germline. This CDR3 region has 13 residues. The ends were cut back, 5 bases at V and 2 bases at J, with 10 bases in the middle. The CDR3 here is CASRAGGNTEVFF. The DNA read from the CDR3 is TGTGCCAGCAGGGCGGGGGGCAACACA.

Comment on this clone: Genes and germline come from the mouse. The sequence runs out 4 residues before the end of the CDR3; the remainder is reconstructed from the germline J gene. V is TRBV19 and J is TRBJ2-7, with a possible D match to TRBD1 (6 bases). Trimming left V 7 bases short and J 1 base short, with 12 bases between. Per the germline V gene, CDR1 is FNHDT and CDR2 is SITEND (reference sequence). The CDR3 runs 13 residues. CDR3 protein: CASQGRGSYEQYF. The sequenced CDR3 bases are TGTGCCAGCCAGGGAAGGGGGTCCTAT. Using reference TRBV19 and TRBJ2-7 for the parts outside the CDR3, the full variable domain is GGIITQTPKFLIGQEGQKLTLKCQQNFNHDTMYWYRQDSGKGLRLIYYSITENDLQKGDLSEGYDASREKKSSFSLTVTSAQKNEMAVFLCASQGRGSYEQYFGPGTRLTVL.

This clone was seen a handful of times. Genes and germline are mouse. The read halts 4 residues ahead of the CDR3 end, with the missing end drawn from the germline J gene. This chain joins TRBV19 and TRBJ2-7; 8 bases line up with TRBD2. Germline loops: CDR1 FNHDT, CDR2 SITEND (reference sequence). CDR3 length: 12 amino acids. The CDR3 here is CASRRDWYEQYF. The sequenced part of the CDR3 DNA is TGTGCCAGCAGAAGGGACTGGTAT.

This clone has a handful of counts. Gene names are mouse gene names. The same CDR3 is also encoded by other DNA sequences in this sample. CDR3 DNA, as far as it was read: TGCACCTGCAGTGCCGGGACAGGGCTGGCT. Translated: CTCSAGTGLA. The CDR3 in full is CTCSAGTGLAEQFF. The gene calls are TRBV1 and TRBJ2-1; 9 bases are shared with TRBD1. The CDR3 is cut off 4 residues early in the read; its end comes from the germline J gene. Looked up from germline, CDR1 is NSQYPW and CDR2 is LRSPGD (reference sequence). CDR3 length: 14 amino acids.

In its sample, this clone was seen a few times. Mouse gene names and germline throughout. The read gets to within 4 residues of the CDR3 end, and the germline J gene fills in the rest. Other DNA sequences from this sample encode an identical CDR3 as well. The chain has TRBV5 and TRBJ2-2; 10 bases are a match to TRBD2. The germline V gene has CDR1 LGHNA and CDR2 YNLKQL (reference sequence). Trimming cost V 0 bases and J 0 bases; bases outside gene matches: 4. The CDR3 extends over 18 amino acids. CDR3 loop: CASSQENWGGANTGQLYF. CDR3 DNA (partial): TGTGCCAGCAGCCAAGAAAACTGGGGGGGAGCAAACACCGGG.